This T cell receptor (beta chain) was sequenced during a study of shared clonotypes between healthy human individuals. Only in-frame clones appear in the TCRdb table, and some are missing; sequencing was by immunoSEQ multiplex PCR. The sample has roughly 490,000 clones; about three quarters are singletons. The trim removed 8 bases at V and 6 bases at J, leaving 10 bases unmatched. The CDR3 runs 14 residues. The germline CDR1 and CDR2 sequences are MNHEY and SVGAGI. Study-level points and caveats: How much donors shared clonotypes was expected to be affected by sequencing depth.

This clone was counted a single time. The antigen is not known. With unsorted samples, genomic DNA was obtained from 100 million or so PBMCs. The source material was PBMCs. The origin of this receptor is a woman between 40 and 55 years old in good health. Some clones in this sample may be carry-over from other donors' samples. This chain links TRBV6-5 with TRBJ1-5; 7 bases are shared with TRBD1. As DNA, the CDR3 is TGTGCCAGCGGACGCGGGACAGATCGTCAGCCCCAGCATTTT. Translation: CASGRGTDRQPQHF.